This paragraph covers one T cell receptor (beta chain) sequence. Its recognized antigen is unknown. No qualities accompany the bases; no much larger clone lies one base away. The data were obtained in a study of T cell responses to AZD1222 COVID-19 vaccine (dated by TCRdb to about 2021). Regarding the complete study: AZD1222 recipients given second doses at about 4 weeks or at about 12 weeks were pooled, since spike-specific TCR depth and breadth were not found to differ between the two schedules. A total of just over 230 trial participants underwent TCR sequencing, of whom around 210 had received two doses of AZD1222 and around 25 had received two doses of the MenACWY control vaccine. Trial participants were enrolled into age subgroups of 18-55, 56-69 and 70-plus years, which contained roughly 140, 27 and 60 TCR-sequenced participants, respectively.

Reading the germline V gene gives CDR1 SGHRS and CDR2 YFSETQ. Trimming accounts for 1 base at V and 5 bases at J, while the number of junction bases matched to no gene is 5. Inclusive of the bounding cysteine and phenylalanine, the CDR3 is 15 residues long. Left in the record is the CDR3 DNA by itself, 45 bases read in frame from the first base. The CDR3 regions of human TCRbeta chains were analyzed by immunosequencing. The study's own analysis went as follows. Repertoire TCRs were matched against a reference library of SARS-CoV-2-specific TCRs generated with the MIRA antigen-specificity platform. Breadth was defined as the fraction of unique TCRs that were SARS-CoV-2-associated, and depth was defined as the fraction of total T cells that were SARS-CoV-2-associated. Using the MIRA data, each spike-specific TCR was mapped to the spike region that the TCR reacts to and placed in a CD4 or CD8 class. Log10-transformed breadth and depth values were compared by one-way ANOVA with Sidak's multiple comparisons tests. What TCRdb holds here is the immuneACCESS table cut down to in-frame rearrangements. Part of the clones is not present; checked against another copy, under half of the missing clones reflect an unresolved V gene, and the others are unexplained. The V and J calls and clone size are taken from that table; D and trimming were inferred from the DNA. For this sample the table gives about 130,000 clones, of which 87% were detected only once. The ten largest clonotypes hold under 1.5% of the sample.

The time point label of this sample denotes: baseline before first vaccination. Vaccinee samples were obtained from the UK trials COV001 and COV002, which included a single-blind randomized controlled phase 2/3 trial of AZD1222 (ChAdOx1 nCoV-19) in healthy adults. For TCRbeta chain sequencing, PBMC samples from trial participants were taken at day 0 and at day 28 after the second dose. Here is what the overall study found, with its caveats: Nearly half of unique spike-specific TCRs reportedly recognized epitopes outside regions mutated in the B.1.351 and B.1.1.7 variants. The whole spike protein was spanned by vaccine-associated CD4 TCRs, and dominant responses were seen in regions 160-218 and 743-854. Spike-specific TCR breadth and depth rose significantly after two AZD1222 doses compared with day 0 and with MenACWY recipients. In the small 56-69-year group, the increase in depth fell short of significance, most likely because of low power. Most participants were white British and females outnumbered males, and the authors suggested that clonal diversity may have been underestimated. Only five to seven AZD1222 recipients were SARS-CoV-2 seropositive at baseline, limiting conclusions about previously exposed vaccinees. No day 14 peak-response samples were available, so repertoires were characterized only after the peak T cell response.

This sample comprised peripheral blood, obtained on day 0 of AZD1222 vaccination. The chain employs TRBV5-1 and TRBJ1-5; TRBD1 agrees with 8 junctional bases. This TCR was recovered from an adult in good health. The CDR3 has the sequence CASSLLGGQDQPQHF. The nucleotide sequence reads TGCGCCAGCAGCTTGCTAGGGGGACAGGATCAGCCCCAGCATTTT.